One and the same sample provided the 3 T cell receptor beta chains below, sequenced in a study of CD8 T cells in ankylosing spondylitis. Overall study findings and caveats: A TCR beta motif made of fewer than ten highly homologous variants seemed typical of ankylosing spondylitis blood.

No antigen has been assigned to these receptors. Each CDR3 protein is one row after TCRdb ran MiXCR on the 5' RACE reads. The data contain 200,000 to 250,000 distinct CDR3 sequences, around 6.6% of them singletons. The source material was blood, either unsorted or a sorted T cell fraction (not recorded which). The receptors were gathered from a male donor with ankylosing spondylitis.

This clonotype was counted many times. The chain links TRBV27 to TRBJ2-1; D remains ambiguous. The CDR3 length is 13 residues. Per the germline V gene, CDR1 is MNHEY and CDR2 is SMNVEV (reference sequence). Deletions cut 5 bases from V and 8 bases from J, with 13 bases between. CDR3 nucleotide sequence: TGTGCCAGCAGTCCCCAGCGCGGCCATGAGCAGTTCTTC. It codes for CASSPQRGHEQFF.

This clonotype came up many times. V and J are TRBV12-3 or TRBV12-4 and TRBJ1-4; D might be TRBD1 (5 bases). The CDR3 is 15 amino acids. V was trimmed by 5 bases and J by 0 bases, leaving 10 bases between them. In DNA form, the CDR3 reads TGTGCCAGCAGTCCCCAGGGTTCAACTAATGAAAAACTGTTTTTT. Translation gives CASSPQGSTNEKLFF.

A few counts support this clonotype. CDR3 region: CASSLLMTSSYNEQFF. The CDR3 DNA reads TGTGCCAGCAGCTTACTTATGACTAGCTCCTACAATGAGCAGTTCTTC. The chain couples TRBV11-1 to TRBJ2-1, with D perhaps TRBD2 (6 bases). From germline, CDR1 is SGHAT and CDR2 FQDESV (reference sequence). The CDR3 runs to 16 residues. V was shortened by 2 bases and J by 0 bases, with 11 bases between the two germline ends.